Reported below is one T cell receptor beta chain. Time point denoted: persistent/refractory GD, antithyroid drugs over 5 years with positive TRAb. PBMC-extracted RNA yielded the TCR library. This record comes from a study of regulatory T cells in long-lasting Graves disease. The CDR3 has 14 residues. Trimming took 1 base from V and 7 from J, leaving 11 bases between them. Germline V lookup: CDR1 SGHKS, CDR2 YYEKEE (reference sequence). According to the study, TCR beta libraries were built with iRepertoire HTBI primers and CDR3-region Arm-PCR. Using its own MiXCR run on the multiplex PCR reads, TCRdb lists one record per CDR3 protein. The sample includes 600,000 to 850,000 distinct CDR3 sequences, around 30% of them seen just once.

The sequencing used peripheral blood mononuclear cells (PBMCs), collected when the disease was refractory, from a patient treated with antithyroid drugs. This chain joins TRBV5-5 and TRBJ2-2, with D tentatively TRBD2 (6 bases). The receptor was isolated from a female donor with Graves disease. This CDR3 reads CASSLSVSGGELFF. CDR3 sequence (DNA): TGTGCCAGCAGCTTGTCGGTTAGCGGCGGGGAGCTGTTTTTT.